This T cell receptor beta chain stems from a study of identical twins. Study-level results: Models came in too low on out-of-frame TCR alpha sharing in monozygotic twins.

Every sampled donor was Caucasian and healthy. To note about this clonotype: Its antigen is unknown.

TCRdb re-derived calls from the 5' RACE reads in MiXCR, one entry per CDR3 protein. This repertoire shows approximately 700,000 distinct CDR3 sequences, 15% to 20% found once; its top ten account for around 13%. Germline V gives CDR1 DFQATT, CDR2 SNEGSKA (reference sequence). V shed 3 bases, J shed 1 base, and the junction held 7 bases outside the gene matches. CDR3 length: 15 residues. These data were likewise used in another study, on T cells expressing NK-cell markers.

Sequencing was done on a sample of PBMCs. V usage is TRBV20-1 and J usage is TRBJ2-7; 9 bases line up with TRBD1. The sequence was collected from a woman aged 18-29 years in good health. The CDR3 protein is CSARAGDRVSYEQYF. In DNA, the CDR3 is TGCAGTGCTAGGGCCGGGGACAGGGTTTCCTACGAGCAGTACTTC.